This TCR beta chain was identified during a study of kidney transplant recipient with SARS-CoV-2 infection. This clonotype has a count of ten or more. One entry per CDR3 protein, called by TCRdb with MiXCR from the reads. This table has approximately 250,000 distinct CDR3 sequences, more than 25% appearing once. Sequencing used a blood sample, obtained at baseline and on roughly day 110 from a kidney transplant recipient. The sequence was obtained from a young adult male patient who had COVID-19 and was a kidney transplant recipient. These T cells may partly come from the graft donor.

This CDR3 is CAAGEDATNEKLFF. The DNA of the CDR3 is TGTGCCGCAGGCGAGGATGCAACTAATGAAAAACTGTTTTTT. The rearrangement links TRBV15 to TRBJ1-4, with D unclear. The V gene lost 11 bases and the J gene lost 0 bases, with 13 bases spanning the gap. This CDR3 is 14 amino acids long. Germline V gene lookup returns CDR1 LNHNV and CDR2 YYDKDF (reference sequence).